The T cell receptor beta chain described here comes from a study of blood T cells in healthy people across ages. Study-level points and caveats: Reliance upon unsorted PBMCs precluded definitive naive versus antigen-experienced comparison.

The trim removed 4 bases at V and 3 bases at J, leaving 4 bases unmatched. Per the germline V gene, CDR1 is SGDLS and CDR2 is YYNGEE. The CDR3 is 16 residues long. A sample-barcoded 5' primer and a J-beta primer mix were used in a second PCR of about 6 to 12 cycles. TCRdb fed the 5' RACE reads into MiXCR, producing one record per CDR3 protein. The sample lists approximately 1.5 million distinct CDR3 sequences, 30% to 35% occurring once. A word on this clonotype: Its specificity is unknown.

The sequencing input was blood. The source of this sequence is a woman under 40 in good health. V gene TRBV9 combines with J gene TRBJ2-1; 13 bases align to TRBD2. CDR3 sequence reads: CASSTRLAGGYNEQFF. The DNA of the CDR3 is TGTGCCAGCAGCACCCGACTAGCGGGGGGCTACAATGAGCAGTTCTTC.